This T cell receptor beta chain was recorded in a study of blood T cells in healthy people across ages. At the level of the study: Capture via template switching afforded approximately one barcoded beta molecule per two T cells. Study results and limitations: Fewer expanded clones and more diversity marked long-lived versus aged donors.

V was shortened by 6 bases and J by 2 bases, with 12 bases between the two germline ends. This CDR3 contains 14 residues. A second PCR, run for roughly 7 to 11 cycles, used a sample-barcoded 5' primer plus a J-beta primer mix. TCRdb re-called the 5' RACE reads with MiXCR, one entry per CDR3 protein. The sample gives about 570,000 distinct CDR3 sequences, approximately 30% of which show up once; approximately 17% is in the top ten. Every participating donor contributed around 9.5 milliliters of peripheral blood through a draw. Samples each yielded at least 6 micrograms of total RNA. Note on this clonotype: Antigen unknown.

The chain combines TRBV12-3 or TRBV12-4 with TRBJ2-3; D not certain. The sample was blood. The TCR sequence derives from a woman in her 70s in good health. CDR3 DNA: TGTGCCAGCAGCGTTGTTAGACTCACAGATACGCAGTATTTT. Translating it yields CASSVVRLTDTQYF.